Listed here are 26 T cell receptor beta chains from one sample, sequenced in a study of CD8 T cells in Susac syndrome (dated by TCRdb to the late 2010s). The library relied on the immunoSEQ multiplex PCR assay. RNA was extracted using the RNeasy kit, and about 0.5 to 1 ug of the RNA was reverse transcribed with random hexamers. TCRdb applied fastp at Q25 and MiXCR to the public reads, then kept only in-frame beta chains. Each CDR3 protein appears once, grouped with its most common genes and DNA. This sample comprises approximately 94,000 distinct CDR3 sequences, roughly 96% of them detected only once. The top ten hold 0.3% of the sample. Sequencing input: CD8+ T cells from PBMCs. The receptor set was obtained from a human donor with Susac syndrome.

This clonotype was detected only once. This chain uses TRBV6-5 with TRBJ2-1, with D uncertain. CDR1 is MNHEY, CDR2 SVGAGI, per germline. The CDR3 is made up of 14 amino acids. The germline V and J ends were trimmed by 5 bases and 6 bases, with 14 bases remaining between them. CDR3 in amino acids: CASSHGGVRNEQFF. CDR3 bases: TGTGCCAGCAGTCACGGTGGAGTCCGCAATGAGCAGTTCTTC.

The rearrangement links TRBV10-3 to TRBJ2-6; tentative D call: TRBD1 (6 bases). V gave up 10 bases and J gave up 2 bases, with 9 bases separating them. This CDR3 has 13 amino acids. From germline, CDR1 is ENHRY and CDR2 SYGVKD. Here the CDR3 DNA reads TGTGCCACCTCAGGGGCTGGGGCCAACGTCCTGACTTTC. Residues: CATSGAGANVLTF.

This chain uses TRBV20-1 with TRBJ2-1; D ambiguous. Trimming removed 5 bases at V and 9 bases at J, with 14 bases between. CDR3 length: 12 amino acids. From germline, CDR1 is DFQATT and CDR2 SNEGSKA (reference sequence). CDR3 loop: CSAPIAASEQFF. DNA for the CDR3: TGCAGTGCTCCTATTGCGGCCAGTGAGCAGTTCTTC.

The CDR3 DNA reads TGTGCCAGCAGACAGGGGGCGGCCGGGGAGCTGTTTTTT. Translation gives CASRQGAAGELFF. The gene calls are TRBV2 and TRBJ2-2, with 9 bases lining up with TRBD1. V dropped 6 bases and J dropped 6; count of bases not matched to a gene: 2. Looked up from germline, CDR1 is SNHLY and CDR2 is FYNNEI. The CDR3 length is 13 residues.

The chain uses TRBV29-1 and TRBJ1-1; the D is unclear. The V end lost 6 bases, the J end lost 6 bases, and 11 bases lay between the germline ends. The length of the CDR3 is 11 residues. CDR1 and CDR2 (germline): SQVTM, ANQGSEA. The CDR3 DNA is TGCAGCGTCGACGGATGGGCTGAAGCTTTCTTT. Translated, it gives CSVDGWAEAFF.

The gene calls are TRBV4-1 and TRBJ1-5, with D possibly TRBD1 on 5 matching bases. The V end lost 0 bases, the J end lost 7 bases, and 10 bases lay between the germline ends. The CDR3 loop spans 14 amino acids. Per germline, CDR1 MGHRA and CDR2 YSYEKL. DNA of the CDR3: TGCGCCAGCAGCCAAGATTGGGGGGACCAGCCCCAGCATTTT. It specifies CASSQDWGDQPQHF.

V gene TRBV21-1 combines with J gene TRBJ1-3; the DNA was not used to check the table's D call, TRBD1. TRBV21-1 is flagged as a pseudogene. The CDR3 consists of 15 residues. CDR3 protein: CASSTQGVGGNTIYF. In DNA form, the CDR3 reads TGTGCCAGCAGTACTCAGGGGGTGGGCGGAAACACCATATATTTT.

This sequence joins TRBV3-1 and TRBJ2-2; weak D call: TRBD1 (5 bases). Germline V gene lookup returns CDR1 LGHDT and CDR2 YNNKEL (reference sequence). The germline V and J ends were trimmed by 4 bases and 2 bases, with 11 bases remaining between them. This CDR3 has 15 amino acids. The chain's CDR3 is CASSRDSYNTGELFF. CDR3 DNA: TGTGCCAGCAGCCGTGACAGCTACAACACCGGGGAGCTGTTTTTT.

There are a few counts of this clonotype. The chain combines TRBV9 with TRBJ1-1; D may be TRBD1 (5 bases). This CDR3 has 13 amino acids. The germline V and J ends were trimmed by 7 bases and 3 bases, with 13 bases remaining between them. Germline assignment: CDR1 SGDLS and CDR2 YYNGEE. CDR3 in amino acids: CASSVGGDTEAFF. The CDR3 DNA reads as TGTGCCAGCTCCGTGGGAGGGGACACTGAAGCTTTCTTT.

This sequence joins TRBV11-2 and TRBJ1-6; D uncertain. This CDR3 has 13 amino acids. The germline gives CDR1 SGHAT, CDR2 FQNNGV. V lost 5 bases and J lost 9, with 11 bases in between. The CDR3 coding sequence is TGTGCCAGCAGCCCCCGCGTGAGTTCACCCCTCCACTTT. It is translated as CASSPRVSSPLHF.

Only one count was recorded for this clonotype. This sequence joins TRBV4-1 and TRBJ2-2; 8 nucleotides line up with TRBD1. The junction had 6 bases not matched to a gene; V was cut back by 1 base and J by 5 bases. The CDR3 covers 16 residues. CDR1 is MGHRA, CDR2 YSYEKL, per germline. CDR3 in DNA: TGCGCCAGCAGCCAAGTCAGGGGGCCCTTAACCGGGGAGCTGTTTTTT. Translated, it gives CASSQVRGPLTGELFF.

This clonotype was observed a single time. The chain employs TRBV7-2 and TRBJ2-3, with TRBD2 matching 10 bases. J was trimmed by 7 bases and V by 0 bases; bases with no gene match: 4. The CDR3 loop spans 15 amino acids. CDR1 SGHTA and CDR2 FQGNSA come from the germline V gene. Here the CDR3 DNA reads TGTGCCAGCAGCTTAGCGCTTACTAGCGGGAATACGCAGTATTTT. Encoded protein: CASSLALTSGNTQYF.

This chain connects TRBV12-3 or TRBV12-4 to TRBJ2-5, with 10 positions matching TRBD2. The CDR3 covers 15 residues. The trim removed 6 bases at V and 4 bases at J, leaving 8 bases unmatched. DNA of the CDR3: TGTGCCAGCAGGAACCAGCGGGAGGGCCGAGAGACCCAGTACTTC. Protein: CASRNQREGRETQYF.

The gene calls are TRBV29-1 and TRBJ2-6; D is possibly TRBD2 (5 bases). This CDR3 region has 14 residues. CDR1 is SQVTM, CDR2 ANQGSEA, per germline. The V and J ends lost 2 bases and 4 bases respectively, with 9 bases between them. CDR3 nucleotide sequence: TGCAGCGTTGAACTCCCGGGAGGGGCCAACGTCCTGACTTTC. Translated: CSVELPGGANVLTF.

The V and J genes are TRBV24-1 and TRBJ2-2; D is undetermined. The CDR3 covers 13 residues. V was pared by 7 bases and J by 1 base, with 6 bases between. The V gene's germline CDR1 is KGHDR and CDR2 SFDVKD. CDR3 amino acids: CATRAGNTGELFF. The CDR3 bases are TGTGCCACCAGGGCAGGGAACACCGGGGAGCTGTTTTTT.

The V and J genes are TRBV19 and TRBJ2-1; perhaps TRBD2 as D (6 bases). Germline lookup yields CDR1 LNHDA and CDR2 SQIVND (reference sequence). The CDR3 length is 12 residues. V was cut by 3 bases and J by 8 bases, with 8 bases left in between. DNA for the CDR3: TGTGCCAGTAGTATCGGGGAGGATGAGCAGTTCTTC. Translation: CASSIGEDEQFF.

A word on this clonotype: At one boundary the junction diverges from the germline segment, which might be a read error. The chain carries TRBV2 and TRBJ1-2; no clear D. The CDR3 is 12 residues long. From germline, CDR1 is SNHLY and CDR2 FYNNEI. CDR3 sequence reads: CASSEGGTAHLF. For the CDR3, the DNA is TGTGCCAGCAGTGAAGGGGGAACAGCGCACCTCTTC.

V usage is TRBV29-1 and J usage is TRBJ2-5; no clear D. The V and J ends lost 4 bases and 5 bases respectively, with 5 bases between them. CDR1 and CDR2 (germline): SQVTM, ANQGSEA. The CDR3 covers 10 residues. In DNA form, the CDR3 reads TGCAGCGTTGGACCTGAGACCCAGTACTTC. This codes for CSVGPETQYF.

V and J are TRBV19 and TRBJ2-4; 10 bases match TRBD2. CDR3 length equals 17 residues. V lost 6 bases and J lost 4; bases outside the gene matches: 12. The V gene's germline CDR1 is LNHDA and CDR2 SQIVND (reference sequence). Here the CDR3 reads CASSAGLAETDKNIQYF. Written as DNA, the CDR3 is TGTGCCAGTAGCGCTGGACTAGCGGAGACGGATAAAAACATTCAGTACTTC.

This rearrangement joins TRBV6-5 to TRBJ2-7, with D uncertain. The germline V gene has CDR1 MNHEY and CDR2 SVGAGI. The CDR3 runs 13 residues. V dropped 0 bases and J dropped 4 bases, with 7 bases sitting between them. The CDR3 region is CASSYSAFYEQYF. In DNA form, the CDR3 reads TGTGCCAGCAGTTACTCGGCATTTTACGAGCAGTACTTC.

The chain couples TRBV5-6 to TRBJ2-5, with TRBD2 matching 9 bases. This CDR3 region has 15 residues. CDR1 SGHDT and CDR2 YYEEEE come from the germline V gene. Trimming removed 3 bases from V and 9 bases from J; junction bases left unmatched: 12. The CDR3 loop is CASSSRTSGGTAQYF. CDR3 nucleotides: TGTGCCAGCAGCTCGAGGACGAGCGGGGGGACGGCCCAGTACTTC.

The rearrangement uses TRBV6-2 or TRBV6-3 and TRBJ2-1; TRBD2 might be the D (5 bases). The ends were cut back, 6 bases at V and 6 bases at J, with 15 bases in the middle. Germline V lookup: CDR1 MNHEY, CDR2 SVGEGT. CDR3 size: 14 residues. The CDR3 DNA reads TGTGCCAGCAGCGTAGACTATCAGCTCAATGAGCAGTTCTTC. It is translated as CASSVDYQLNEQFF.

The chain combines TRBV11-2 with TRBJ1-5; D is uncertain. V dropped 5 bases and J dropped 4 bases, with 12 bases sitting between them. Germline loops: CDR1 SGHAT, CDR2 FQNNGV. The CDR3 runs to 14 residues. The CDR3 is CASSAESGNQPQHF. The CDR3 DNA sequence: TGTGCCAGCAGCGCAGAGAGTGGAAATCAGCCCCAGCATTTT.

V and J are TRBV23-1 and TRBJ1-1, with D possibly being TRBD1 (5 bases). TRBV23-1 is treated as an ORF (open reading frame) with a function not yet certain. This CDR3 has 17 amino acids. V was shortened by 3 bases and J by 1 base, with 18 bases between the two germline ends. CDR3 loop: CASSQSTPGARNTEAFF. CDR3 coding DNA: TGCGCCAGCAGTCAGTCGACTCCCGGGGCGAGGAACACTGAAGCTTTCTTT.

This chain uses TRBV2 with TRBJ1-2; D is uncertain. This CDR3 is 13 amino acids long. Trimming took 8 bases from V and 2 from J, leaving 12 bases between them. Germline V gives CDR1 SNHLY, CDR2 FYNNEI. CDR3 protein: CASHGTLNYGYTF. The CDR3 nucleotides are TGTGCCAGCCACGGTACTCTCAACTATGGCTACACCTTC.

The chain combines TRBV12-2 with TRBJ1-1; the table's D gene call, TRBD1, was not cross checked with the DNA. TRBV12-2 is flagged as a pseudogene. The CDR3 is 13 residues long. CDR3 loop: CARPGAENTEAFF. Written as DNA, the CDR3 is TGTGCAAGGCCCGGGGCCGAGAACACTGAAGCTTTCTTT.